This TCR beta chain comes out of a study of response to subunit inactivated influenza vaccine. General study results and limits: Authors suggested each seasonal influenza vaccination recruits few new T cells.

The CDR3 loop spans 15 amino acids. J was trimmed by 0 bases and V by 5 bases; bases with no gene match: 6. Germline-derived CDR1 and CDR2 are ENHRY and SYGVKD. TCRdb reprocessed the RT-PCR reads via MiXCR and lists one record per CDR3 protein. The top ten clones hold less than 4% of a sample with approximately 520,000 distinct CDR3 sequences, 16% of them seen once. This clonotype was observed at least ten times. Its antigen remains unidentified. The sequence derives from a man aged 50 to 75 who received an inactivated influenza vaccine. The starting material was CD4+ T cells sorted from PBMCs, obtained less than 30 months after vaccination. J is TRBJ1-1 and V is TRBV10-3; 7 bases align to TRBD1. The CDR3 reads CAISTGQAVNTEAFF. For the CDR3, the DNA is TGTGCCATCAGTACTGGACAGGCCGTGAACACTGAAGCTTTCTTT.